This T cell receptor beta chain was found in a study of T cell responses to AZD1222 COVID-19 vaccine. Trimming took 3 bases from V and 10 from J; bases not matched to a gene: 6. The CDR3 loop spans 14 amino acids. Germline CDR1 and CDR2: LNHDA and SQIVND (reference sequence). Clones were sequenced by immunoSEQ multiplex PCR, and TCRdb holds only the in-frame ones, with some missing. The sample carries approximately 140,000 clones, under 95% recorded once. Comment on this clone: What it recognizes is unknown.

Study outcomes and limitations: The study found vaccine-associated CD4 TCRs spanning spike, dominant at 160-218 and 743-854. Spike-specific TCR breadth and depth grew following two AZD1222 doses. Donors were largely white British and mainly female; clonal diversity was possibly underestimated.

The rearrangement links TRBV19 to TRBJ2-1; 10 bases align to TRBD1. The source was peripheral blood, collected on day 0 of AZD1222 vaccination. The source is an adult in good health. CDR3 coding DNA: TGTGCCAGTAGTATCCCGACAGGGGGCAGGGAGCAGTTCTTC. It specifies CASSIPTGGREQFF.